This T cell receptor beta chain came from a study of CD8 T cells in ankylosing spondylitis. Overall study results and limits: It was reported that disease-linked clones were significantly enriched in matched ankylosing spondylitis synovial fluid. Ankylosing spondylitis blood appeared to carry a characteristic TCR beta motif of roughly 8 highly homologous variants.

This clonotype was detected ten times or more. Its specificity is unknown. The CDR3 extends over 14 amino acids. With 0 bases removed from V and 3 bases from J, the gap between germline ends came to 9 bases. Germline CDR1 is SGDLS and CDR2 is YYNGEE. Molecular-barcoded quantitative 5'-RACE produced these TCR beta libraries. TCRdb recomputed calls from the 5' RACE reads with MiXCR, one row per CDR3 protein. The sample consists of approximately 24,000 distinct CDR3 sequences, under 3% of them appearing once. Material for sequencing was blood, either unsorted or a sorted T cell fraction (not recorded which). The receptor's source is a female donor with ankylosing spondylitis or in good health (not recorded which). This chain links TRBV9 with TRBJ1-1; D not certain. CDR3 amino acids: CASSVAVGDTEAFF. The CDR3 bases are TGTGCCAGCAGCGTAGCAGTTGGGGACACTGAAGCTTTCTTT. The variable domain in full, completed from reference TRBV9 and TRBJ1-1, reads DSGVTQTPKHLITATGQRVTLRCSPRSGDLSVYWYQQSLDQGLQFLIQYYNGEERAKGNILERFSAQQFPDLHSELNLSSLELGDSALYFCASSVAVGDTEAFFGQGTRLTVV.